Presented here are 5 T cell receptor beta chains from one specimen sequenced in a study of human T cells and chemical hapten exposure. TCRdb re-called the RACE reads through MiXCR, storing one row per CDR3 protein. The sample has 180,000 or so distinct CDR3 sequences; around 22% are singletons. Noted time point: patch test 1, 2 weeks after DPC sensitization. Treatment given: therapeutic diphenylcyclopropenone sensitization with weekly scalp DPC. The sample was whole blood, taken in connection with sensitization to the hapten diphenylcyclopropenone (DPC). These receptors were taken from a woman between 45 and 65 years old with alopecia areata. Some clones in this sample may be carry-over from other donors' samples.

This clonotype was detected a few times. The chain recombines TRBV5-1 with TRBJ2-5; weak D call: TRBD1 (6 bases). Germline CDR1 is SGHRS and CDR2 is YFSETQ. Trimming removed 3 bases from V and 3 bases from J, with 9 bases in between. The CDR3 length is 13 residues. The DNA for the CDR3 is TGCGCCAGCAGCTCGACAGGAGAAGAGACCCAGTACTTC. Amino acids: CASSSTGEETQYF. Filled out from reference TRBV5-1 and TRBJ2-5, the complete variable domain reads KAGVTQTPRYLIKTRGQQVTLSCSPISGHRSVSWYQQTPGQGLQFLFEYFSETQRNKGNFPGRFSGRQFSNSRSEMNVSTLELGDSALYLCASSSTGEETQYFGPGTRLLVL.

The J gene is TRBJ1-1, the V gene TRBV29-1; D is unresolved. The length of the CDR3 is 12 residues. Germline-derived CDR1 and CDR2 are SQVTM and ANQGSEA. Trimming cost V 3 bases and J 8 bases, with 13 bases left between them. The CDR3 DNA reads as TGCAGCGTTGATAACCCGCAGAAGGAAGCTTTCTTT. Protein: CSVDNPQKEAFF.

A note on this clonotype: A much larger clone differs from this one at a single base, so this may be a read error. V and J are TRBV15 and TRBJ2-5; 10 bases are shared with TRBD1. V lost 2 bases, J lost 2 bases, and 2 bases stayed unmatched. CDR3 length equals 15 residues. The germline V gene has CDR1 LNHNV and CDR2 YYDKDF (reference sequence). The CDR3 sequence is CATSRKGQGQETQYF. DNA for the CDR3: TGTGCCACCAGCAGAAAGGGACAGGGGCAAGAGACCCAGTACTTC. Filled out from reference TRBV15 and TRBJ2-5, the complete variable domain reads DAMVIQNPRYQVTQFGKPVTLSCSQTLNHNVMYWYQQKSSQAPKLLFHYYDKDFNNEADTPDNFQSRRPNTSFCFLDIRSPGLGDTAMYLCATSRKGQGQETQYFGPGTRLLVL.

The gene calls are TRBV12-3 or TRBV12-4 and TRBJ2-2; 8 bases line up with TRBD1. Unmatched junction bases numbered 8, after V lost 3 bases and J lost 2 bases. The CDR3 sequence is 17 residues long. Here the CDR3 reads CASSFAQGALNTGELFF. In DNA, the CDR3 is TGTGCCAGCAGTTTCGCCCAGGGGGCTCTAAACACCGGGGAGCTGTTTTTT.

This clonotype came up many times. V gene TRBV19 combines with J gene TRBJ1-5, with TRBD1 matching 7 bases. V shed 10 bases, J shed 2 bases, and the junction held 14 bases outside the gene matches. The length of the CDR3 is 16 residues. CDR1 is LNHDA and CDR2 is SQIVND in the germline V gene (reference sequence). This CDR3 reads CATTGTGVLGNQPQHF. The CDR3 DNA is TGTGCCACCACCGGCACAGGGGTCTTGGGCAATCAGCCCCAGCATTTT.